This is a list of T cell receptor beta chains from one sample in a study of blood T cells in healthy people across ages. TCRdb re-analysed the 5' RACE reads in MiXCR, keeping a single row per CDR3 protein. The profile shows under 2,000,000 distinct CDR3 sequences, less than 50% of them singletons. Material for sequencing was blood. These receptors all come from a woman between 35 and 50 years old in good health. Both conserved end residues are part of each CDR3. Fields, in order: V gene, J gene, D gene, CDR3 DNA, CDR3 protein. D genes are given only for firm matches.

TRBV6-1,TRBJ2-3,.,TGTGCCAGCAGTGAACTCTACGGGTGGGAAGACCCTAGCACAGATACGCAGTATTTT,CASSELYGWEDPSTDTQYF
TRBV20-1,TRBJ2-3,TRBD2,TGCAGTGCTTGCCCTAGCGGGGGGGTGACAGATACGCAGTATTTT,CSACPSGGVTDTQYF
TRBV18,TRBJ2-7,.,TGTGCCAGCTCACCAGGGCACGGGAGCTCCTACGAGCAGTACTTC,CASSPGHGSSYEQYF
TRBV20-1,TRBJ2-3,.,TGCAGTGCTAGGGCCCCAAGCAGGAGTCCAGATACGCAGTATTTT,CSARAPSRSPDTQYF
TRBV6-2/TRBV6-3,TRBJ1-1,TRBD1,TGTGCCAGCAACGAACAGGGGATGGACACTGAAGCTTTCTTT,CASNEQGMDTEAFF
TRBV20-1,TRBJ2-7,TRBD2,TGCAGTGCTAATCCTAGCGGGGGGGACTACGAGCAGTACTTC,CSANPSGGDYEQYF
TRBV18,TRBJ2-1,.,TGTGCCAGCTCACCAGGAACGGGGGGCCCCAATGAGCAGTTCTTC,CASSPGTGGPNEQFF
TRBV7-9,TRBJ2-3,.,TGTGCCAGCAGCTTACTTCCTCAACCGAAAGGCGATACGCAGTATTTT,CASSLLPQPKGDTQYF
TRBV4-3,TRBJ2-5,.,TGCGCCAGCAGCCAAGATGTTAGGGAGCCCCCGGGGACCCAGTACTTC,CASSQDVREPPGTQYF
TRBV15,TRBJ2-1,.,TGTGCCACCAGCAGACCCTACAATGAGCAGTTCTTC,CATSRPYNEQFF
TRBV28,TRBJ1-5,.,TGTGCCAGCACTTTAGTTGGGGGGCATAGCATGCCCCAGCATTTT,CASTLVGGHSMPQHF
TRBV15,TRBJ2-7,.,TGTGCCACCAGCAGAGATTACCTGTCTGACGAGCAGTACTTC,CATSRDYLSDEQYF
TRBV6-7,TRBJ2-5,TRBD1,TGTGCCAGCCGGAATATCGGGACAGCCGAAGAGACCCAGTACTTC,CASRNIGTAEETQYF
TRBV6-5,TRBJ1-2,TRBD1,TGTGCCAGCAGAGAGATTCGGGACAGCCCTAACTATGGCTACACCTTC,CASREIRDSPNYGYTF
TRBV6-1,TRBJ2-7,.,TGTGCCACGCTTAGGGACTCCCTCTTTTCCTACGAGCAGTACTTC,CATLRDSLFSYEQYF
TRBV3-1,TRBJ2-5,.,TGTGCCAGCAGACAAGGGGAGGGGGCTGGGCAAGAGACCCAGTACTTC,CASRQGEGAGQETQYF
TRBV6-1,TRBJ2-2,TRBD1,TGTGCCAGCAGGGAAACAGGGGTAGGGGAGCTGTTTTTT,CASRETGVGELFF
TRBV3-1,TRBJ2-1,TRBD2,TGTGCCAGCAGGCGGACTAGCGGGGGGTACCTACGAAACAATGAGCAGTTCTTC,CASRRTSGGYLRNNEQFF
TRBV20-1,TRBJ1-2,.,TGCAGTGCCCTCAGGGAGGCTGGCTATGGCTACACCTTC,CSALREAGYGYTF
TRBV20-1,TRBJ1-5,TRBD1,TGCAGTTCTCAGAGGGGGCACGGCAATCAGCCCCAGCATTTT,CSSQRGHGNQPQHF
TRBV4-2,TRBJ1-5,TRBD1,TGTGCCAGTAGCCAGACGGACAGGGCGGTTAATCAGCCCCAGCATTTT,CASSQTDRAVNQPQHF
TRBV6-2/TRBV6-3,TRBJ2-1,TRBD1,TGTGCCAGCACTCGAGGACAGGGGCCCTACAATGAGCAGTTCTTC,CASTRGQGPYNEQFF